The present entry profiles one T cell receptor (beta chain) with its context. It lacks a known antigen. No qualities accompany the bases; no much larger clone lies one base away. The CDR3 goes from the cysteine to the phenylalanine over 13 residues. Only the CDR3 part of the read is kept: 39 bases, read in frame from the first base. The junction shows trimming of 5 bases on V and 7 bases on J, and the gene matches do not reach 5 bases of it. This entry belongs to a study of low-dose radiotherapy and immunotherapy resistance in tumors (dated by TCRdb to about 2022). Some background on the complete study: In Cohort 1, 0.5 Gy per fraction was delivered every 2 weeks, and a total PTV dose of 6.5 Gy was prescribed. Trial participants were not randomized into treatment groups. Patients were given nivolumab as a 240 mg flat dose every two weeks and ipilimumab at 1 mg/kg every six weeks, with both drugs delivered intravenously. The translational analysis covered eight patients: three from the first dose cohort and the first five from the second dose cohort. In Cohort 2, 1 Gy per fraction was delivered every two weeks, for a total of 13 Gy over 26 weeks. Every two weeks, patients got intravenous cyclophosphamide at 200 mg/m2, given one day ahead of each radiation and immunotherapy administration. Aspirin 300 mg was taken orally once daily by patients for four cycles, starting on cycle 1 day 1.

To make first-strand cDNA, Superscript III was used along with a set of TRAV- and TRBV-specific primers so that both the TCRalpha and TCRbeta chains were covered. TCRs were amplified with Phusion for 15 to 25 PCR cycles using a constant-region primer together with the adapter attached to the V primers. Amplification of the isolated mRNA was done with the MessageAmp II aRNA Amplification Kit, which involved a roughly 16-hour in vitro transcription at 37 degrees C. The Dynabeads mRNA DIRECT Purification Kit was used to isolate mRNA for TCR sequencing. Indexed Illumina adapters were added in a second Phusion PCR of roughly 23 cycles, and the PCR products were purified with AMPure XP beads. TCRalpha and TCRbeta libraries were deep-sequenced on an Illumina MiniSeq instrument. On the authors' methods: Using custom Perl scripts, TCR sequences encoding the same protein were pooled, out-of-frame sequences were removed, and the abundance of each clonotype was computed. Any TCR sequence backed by just one read was left out of the analysis. The metrics used to describe the repertoires included Shannon entropy, Gini index, clonality, richness, and the frequency of TCRs shared between repertoires. TCRdb trimmed the raw reads at Q25, called clones with MiXCR and kept productive beta chains. CDR3 protein duplicates are merged, each entry listing the most common genes and DNA. TCRdb's processing, not the authors' own work, is the source of the V and J calls. The sample table shows tens of thousands of distinct CDR3 sequences, and roughly 9% are seen once. Approximately 0.98% of the sample lies in the top ten.

The sample's time point, from its label and the paper: before trial treatment. The donors came from RACIN, which was a single-arm phase I dose-escalation trial that paired nivolumab and ipilimumab with aspirin, low-dose cyclophosphamide and low-dose radiotherapy. Patients with advanced, TIL-negative solid tumors were considered eligible. The V gene is TRBV12-3 or TRBV12-4 and the J gene is TRBJ1-2, with 9 bases in between that match TRBD1. The sequence derives from a male donor with prostate cancer. The sequencing here drew on PBMCs, taken before treatment. The CDR3 corresponds to CASSPGTGIGYTF. The nucleotide sequence is TGTGCCAGCAGTCCCGGGACAGGGATTGGCTACACCTTC.